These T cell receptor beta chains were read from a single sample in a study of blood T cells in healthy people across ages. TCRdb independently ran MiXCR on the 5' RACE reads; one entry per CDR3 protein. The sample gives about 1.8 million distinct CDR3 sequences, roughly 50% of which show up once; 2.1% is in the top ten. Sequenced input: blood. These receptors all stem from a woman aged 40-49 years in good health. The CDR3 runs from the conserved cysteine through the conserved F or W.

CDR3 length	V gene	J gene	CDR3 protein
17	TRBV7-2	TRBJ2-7	CASSSAPPDGGSYEQYF
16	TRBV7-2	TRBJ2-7	CASSFSTQGAGYEQYF
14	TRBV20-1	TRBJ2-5	CSARARDYQETQYF
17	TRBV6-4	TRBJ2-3	CASSEGRVFGNTDTQYF
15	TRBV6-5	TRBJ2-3	CASSSGTSGADTQYF
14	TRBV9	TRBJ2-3	CASSDGTTTDTQYF
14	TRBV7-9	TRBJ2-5	CASRSGTGKEAQYF
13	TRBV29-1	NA	CSVGGQGVREQYF
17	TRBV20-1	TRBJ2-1	CSAAGTGGTWDYNEQFF
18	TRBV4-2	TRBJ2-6	CASSQPGRTLSGANVLTF
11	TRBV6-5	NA	CVSKSRETQYF
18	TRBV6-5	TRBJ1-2	CASSSLRTTTLANYGYTF
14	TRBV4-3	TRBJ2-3	CASSQVVPGDTQYF
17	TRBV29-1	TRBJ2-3	CSVERGYDSGRPDTQYF
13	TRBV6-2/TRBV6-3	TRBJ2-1	CASVRSGSNEQFF
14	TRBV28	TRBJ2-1	CASSGRKYYNEQFF
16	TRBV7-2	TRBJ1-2	CASSLDGTGRAHGYTF
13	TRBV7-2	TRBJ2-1	CASSTRTSNEQFF
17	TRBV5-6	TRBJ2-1	CASRGILAGTSYNEQFF
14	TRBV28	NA	CASSEDGNQETQFF
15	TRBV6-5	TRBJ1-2	CASRVDFYSNYGYTF
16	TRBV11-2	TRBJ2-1	CASSLSSGAAYNEQFF
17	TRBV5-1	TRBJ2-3	CASSPGLAGGQRDTQYF
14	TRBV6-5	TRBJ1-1	CASTPRGTNTEAFF
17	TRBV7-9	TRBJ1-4	CASSLASVRDAYEKLFF
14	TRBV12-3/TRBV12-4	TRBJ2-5	CASRVSGVQETQYF
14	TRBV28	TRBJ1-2	CASSLAGQGYGHTF
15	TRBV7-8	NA	CASSSSAGPVYEQYF
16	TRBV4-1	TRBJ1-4	CASSPAGGLWDEKLFF
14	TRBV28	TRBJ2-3	CASSVGGSGDTQYF
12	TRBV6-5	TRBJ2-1	CASSNVNNEQFF
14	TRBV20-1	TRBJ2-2	CSARPQTGGAELFF
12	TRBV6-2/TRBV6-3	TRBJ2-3	CASRRATDTQYF
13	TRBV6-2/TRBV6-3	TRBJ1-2	CASSRPLDYGYTF
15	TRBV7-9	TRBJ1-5	CASNQGQGSNQPQHF
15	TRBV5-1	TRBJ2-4	CASSPEGQLLNIQYF
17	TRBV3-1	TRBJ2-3	CASSQDIRVLSTDTQYF
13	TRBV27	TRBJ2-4	CASSSRNARGQYF
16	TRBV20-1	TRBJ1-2	CSAREKSFSDNYGYTF
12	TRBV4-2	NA	CTSSYSTETQYF